This TCR beta chain was identified in a study of post-analysis software for immune sequencing data (dated by TCRdb to about 2015). Background on the whole study: Recorded disease courses included relapsing-remitting, secondary progressive and progressive-relapsing multiple sclerosis, with some patients lacking subtype annotation. The multiple sclerosis patient repertoires were compared with approximately 11 previously published healthy control repertoires from donors aged about 6 to 26 years. A subset of samples was prepared in parallel using single-end sample barcoding, then pooled and co-amplified after Illumina adapter ligation.

Inclusive of the bounding cysteine and phenylalanine, the CDR3 is 10 residues long. Solely the CDR3 DNA is kept, with 30 bases framed from the first base. V drops 3 bases and J drops 10 bases, leaving 9 bases in between. CDR1 SQVTM and CDR2 ANQGSEA are derived from the germline V gene. The table lists this clonotype with a few counts. The clone's antigen remains unknown. No qualities accompany the bases; no much larger clone lies one base away. TCR beta repertoires were profiled from peripheral blood of 10 to 15 young patients with multiple sclerosis to demonstrate the VDJtools post-analysis software. The patients with multiple sclerosis were children and adolescents between about 6 and 17 years of age. Library method: PCR. Sequenced using an Illumina HiSeq 2500. Unique molecular identifiers were incorporated into TCR beta cDNA libraries to reduce PCR and sequencing biases. Roughly 500,000 cDNA molecules were obtained for every 1 to 10 million input T cells, so each molecule roughly corresponded to one T cell. The patient libraries were prepared and sequenced using the same protocol as the earlier healthy control dataset. Within a given batch, samples were prepared together, multiplexed and sequenced on the same HiSeq lane. As for how the authors treated the data: MIGEC was used to process the raw barcoded reads, and molecular identifier groups with only a single read were discarded before consensus assembly and CDR3 extraction. VDJtools was used for post-analysis of the clonotype tables, and diversity was normalized by down-sampling every dataset to the size of the smallest sample. To correct batch-related cross-sample contamination, repertoire overlap clustering matched CDR3 amino acid sequences but not nucleotide sequences. Using fastp at Q25 and MiXCR, TCRdb reprocessed the public reads and kept productive beta chains. Rows with a matching CDR3 protein are joined into one entry that keeps the most common DNA and genes. It is TCRdb's table, rather than the study itself, that gives the V and J calls and clone size. In this sample the table shows 500,000 to 600,000 distinct CDR3 sequences, 44% of which occur a single time. Of the sample, roughly 1.7% falls within the top ten clones.

Overall study outcomes, separate from this receptor: Significantly lower normalized Chao1 diversity was found in multiple sclerosis patients than in controls, suggesting substantial peripheral T-cell clonal expansion. When samples were clustered directly using the F measure, samples prepared in the same batch co-clustered strongly, which prompted a batch-effect correction. Roughly 5 TRBV segments, including TRBV5-6, TRBV5-1 and TRBV20-1, were significantly more frequent in patients than controls. The control group was slightly older than the multiple sclerosis patient group.

The specimen was blood. The V and J genes are TRBV29-1 and TRBJ1-1; no confident D gene assignment can be made. This receptor was identified in a girl aged 10 to 17 with multiple sclerosis. The CDR3 loop reads CSVDTGRAFF. Read as DNA, the sequence is TGCAGCGTTGATACGGGTAGAGCTTTCTTT.